This TCR beta chain comes out of a study of radiotherapy plus CTLA-4 blockade in lung cancer listed by TCRdb under 2018. Turning to the overall study: Among enrolled patients, around 18% had an objective response and 25% to 35% reached disease control.

Beyond this particular receptor, the publication reports: After treatment with radiotherapy and ipilimumab, TCR clones that originated in tumors expanded in peripheral blood. The strongest predictors of response, as reported, were early dynamic changes in blood T cell clones along with a rise in serum interferon-beta after radiation.

Of note for this clone: Its target antigen remains unknown. There are no base qualities to consult, and no much larger clone falls within one base.

Library creation used the immunoSEQ multiplex PCR assay. TCRdb holds this immuneACCESS table with in-frame rearrangements only. Some clones are missing; in checked studies, unresolved V genes explain under half, and the rest has no known cause. In this sample the table shows tens of thousands of clones, 72% of which occur a single time. The ten largest clonotypes hold under 13% of the sample. In this study, focal radiation therapy paired with CTLA-4 blockade (ipilimumab) was tested in patients who had chemo-refractory metastatic non-small-cell lung cancer. This specimen was peripheral blood, taken from a patient treated with radiotherapy plus ipilimumab. The sequence was obtained from a human donor with non-small cell lung cancer who had stable disease on radiotherapy plus ipilimumab.

The CDR3 corresponds to CASTVGGTSFNYGYTF. At the DNA level, the sequence is TGTGCCAGCACCGTCGGGGGGACCTCCTTTAACTATGGCTACACCTTC. The chain is made from TRBV9 and TRBJ1-2; a tentative D match to TRBD1 spans 5 bases. From the cysteine through the phenylalanine, the CDR3 covers 16 amino acids. Of the read, only the CDR3 DNA is kept; its 48 bases are in frame from base 1. Looking up the germline V gene yields CDR1 SGDLS and CDR2 YYNGEE. The junction shows trimming of 6 bases on V and 1 base on J, plus 19 bases between the germline ends.